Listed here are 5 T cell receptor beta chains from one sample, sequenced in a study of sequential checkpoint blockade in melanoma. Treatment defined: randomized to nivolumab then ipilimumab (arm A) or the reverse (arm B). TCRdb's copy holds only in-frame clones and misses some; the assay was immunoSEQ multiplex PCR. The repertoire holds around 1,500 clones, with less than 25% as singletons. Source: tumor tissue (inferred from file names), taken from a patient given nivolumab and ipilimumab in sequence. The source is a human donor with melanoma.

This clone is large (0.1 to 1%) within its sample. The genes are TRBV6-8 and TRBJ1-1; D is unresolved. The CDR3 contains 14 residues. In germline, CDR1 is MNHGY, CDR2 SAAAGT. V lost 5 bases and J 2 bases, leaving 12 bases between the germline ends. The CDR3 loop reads CASSNRVFNTEAFF. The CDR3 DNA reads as TGTGCCAGCAGTAATCGAGTCTTCAACACTGAAGCTTTCTTT.

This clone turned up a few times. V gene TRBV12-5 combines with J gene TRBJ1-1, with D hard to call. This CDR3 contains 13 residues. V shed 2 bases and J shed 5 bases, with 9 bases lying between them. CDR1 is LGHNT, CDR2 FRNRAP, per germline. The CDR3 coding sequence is TGTGCTAGTGGTTTGACCCCCGGTACTGAAGCTTTCTTT. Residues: CASGLTPGTEAFF.

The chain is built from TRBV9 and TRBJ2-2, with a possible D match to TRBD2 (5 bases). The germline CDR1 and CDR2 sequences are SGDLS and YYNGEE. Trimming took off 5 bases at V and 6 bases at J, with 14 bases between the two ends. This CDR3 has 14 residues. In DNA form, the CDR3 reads TGTGCCAGCAGTGATCAAGCGGTGTCCGGGGAGCTGTTTTTT. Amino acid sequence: CASSDQAVSGELFF.

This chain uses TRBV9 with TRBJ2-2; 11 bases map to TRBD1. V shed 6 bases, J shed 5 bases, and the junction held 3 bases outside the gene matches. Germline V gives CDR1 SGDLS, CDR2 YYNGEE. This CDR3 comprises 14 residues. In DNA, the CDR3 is TGTGCCAGCACGGGACAGGGGGGTACCGGGGAGCTGTTTTTT. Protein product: CASTGQGGTGELFF.

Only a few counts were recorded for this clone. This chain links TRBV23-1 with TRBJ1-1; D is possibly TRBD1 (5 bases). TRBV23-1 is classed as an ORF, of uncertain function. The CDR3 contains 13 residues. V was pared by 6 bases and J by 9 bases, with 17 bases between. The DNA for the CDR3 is TGCGCCAGCAGCCAAGAGGGGAGAGCCAAAGCTTTCTTT. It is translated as CASSQEGRAKAFF.